This T cell receptor beta chain was observed in a study of identical twins. Overall study findings and caveats: Twin pairs had excess sharing that was weaker in beta out-of-frame sequences. Insertion counts were lower in abundant cord blood beta clonotypes, a trend that memory repertoires did not show.

After template switching added a universal primer site, the resulting cDNA carried unique molecular identifiers. TCRdb independently ran MiXCR on the 5' RACE reads; one entry per CDR3 protein. The table includes approximately 700,000 distinct CDR3 sequences, roughly 6.2% detected once. Germline V gives CDR1 DFQATT, CDR2 SNEGSKA (reference sequence). CDR3 length: 15 residues. The junction had 9 bases not matched to a gene; V was cut back by 6 bases and J by 6 bases. This clonotype has at least ten counts. Antigen specificity is unknown. This sequence was found in a man aged 18 to 30 in good health. J is TRBJ2-1 and V is TRBV20-1; TRBD2 matches 12 bases. Specimen: naive T cells sorted from blood. The CDR3 loop is CSATPLAGGPNEQFF. The CDR3, as DNA: TGCAGTGCCACCCCACTAGCGGGAGGCCCCAATGAGCAGTTCTTC.